Only a few counts were recorded for the clone carrying this T cell receptor beta chain. This sample was taken from a study of blood T cell repertoires in COVID-19. Study-wide background: Acute-phase and convalescent COVID-19 samples originated in the United States, Italy and Spain. PBMCs, B-cell-depleted T cells, or T cells provided the cDNA or gDNA that made up the material.

In the original processing: Amplification from reference gene primers served as the basis for estimated nucleated cell counts. The table came from immunoSEQ multiplex PCR; TCRdb's copy has only in-frame clones and leaves some out. That table supplies the V and J calls and clone size; D and trimming were determined from the DNA. The table has fewer than 400,000 clones, about 88% seen once; the top ten hold roughly 3.1%. This CDR3 contains 12 residues. Germline assignment: CDR1 ENHRY and CDR2 SYGVKD. V was cut by 3 bases and J by 3 bases, with 5 bases left in between. This receptor was taken from a human donor in a cohort sampled during active COVID-19. Sequenced sample: peripheral blood. The chain joins TRBV10-3 to TRBJ1-1; D is unclear. The CDR3 bases are TGTGCCATCAGTGAAGAGTACACTGAAGCTTTCTTT. Its protein product is CAISEEYTEAFF.